This T cell receptor beta chain is drawn from a study of lung T cells in sarcoidosis with Löfgren's syndrome (dated by TCRdb to about 2017). With regard to the full study: Sarcoidosis was characterized as a granulomatous disease that is mostly pulmonary, in which CD4+ T cells accumulate in bronchoalveolar lavage fluid. The repertoire analyses concentrated on Lofgren's syndrome patients.

Data came from an Illumina MiSeq. Starting from the raw public reads, TCRdb applied fastp trimming at Q25, assembled clones with MiXCR and retained in-frame beta chains. Identical CDR3 proteins give one entry, which carries the most common genes and DNA. This sample is represented by approximately 20,000 distinct CDR3 sequences; roughly 21% of them were singletons. Of the sample, about 4% is held by the ten largest clones. CDR1 SEHNR and CDR2 FQNEAQ were looked up in the germline V gene (reference sequence). Measured from the cysteine to the phenylalanine, the CDR3 is 14 residues long. Only the CDR3 part of the read is kept: 42 bases, read in frame from the first base. The germline ends are 13 bases apart after V is trimmed by 8 bases and J by 5 bases. General findings and caveats noted by the study authors: TRAV12-1 and TRBV2 CDR3 motifs were reported to be shared among multiple Löfgren's syndrome patients, suggesting public CD4+ TCR repertoires. When alphabeta pairing was analyzed, TRAV12-1 tended to pair preferentially with TRBV2, and the resulting paired TCRs displayed CDR3 homology. Recognition of a sarcoidosis-associated antigen was only suggested, and the antigen itself remained putative and was not identified. Compared with control subjects, Lofgren's syndrome patients were reported to have TRAV12-1 and TRBV2 as the most expanded V gene segments.

Many counts were recorded for this clonotype. The antigen it recognizes is unknown. Per-base quality was not reported, and no clone a single base away is much larger than it. This receptor was identified in a human donor with sarcoidosis (Löfgren's syndrome or another form), or a control subject (not recorded which). Rearrangement joined TRBV7-9 to TRBJ1-6; the D gene is perhaps TRBD1, from 5 matching bases. Material: CD4+ T cells from PBMCs. The CDR3 protein is CASAGGTDNSPLHF. The DNA sequence is given as TGTGCCAGCGCCGGGGGGACGGATAATTCACCCCTCCACTTT.